This TCR beta chain was identified in a study of regulatory T cells in long-lasting Graves disease. Regarding the study as a whole: Having few samples may have compromised the accuracy. Relative to new patients (966), persistent patients exhibited greater sharing of public clonotypes (approximately 3,000). There were preferences for TRBV28, TRBJ1-2 and TRBJ2-5 in persistent disease.

Described time point: persistent/refractory GD, antithyroid drugs over 5 years with positive TRAb. After RNA was extracted from PBMCs, the TCR library was made from it. This clonotype has only a few counts. The antigen remains unidentified. This CDR3 region has 15 residues. Germline CDR1 is SGHKS and CDR2 is YYEKEE (reference sequence). Trimming stripped 0 bases from V and 10 bases from J, with 16 bases between. With iRepertoire HTBI primers and Arm-PCR of CDR3 regions, TCR beta libraries were built. TCRdb re-called the multiplex PCR reads with MiXCR, one entry per CDR3 protein. The table records approximately 400,000 distinct CDR3 sequences, 20% to 30% of them present only once.

This chain links TRBV5-5 with TRBJ1-4; TRBD1 is a possible D gene (5 bases). The receptor comes from a female donor with Graves disease. Material: peripheral blood mononuclear cells (PBMCs), obtained when the disease was refractory, from a patient treated with antithyroid drugs. The CDR3 nucleotides read TGTGCCAGCAGCTTGGGACACAGGCTCCAAGGAAAACTGTTTTTT. Translation: CASSLGHRLQGKLFF. Full variable domain (missing parts from reference TRBV5-5 and TRBJ1-4): DAGVTQSPTHLIKTRGQQVTLRCSPISGHKSVSWYQQVLGQGPQFIFQYYEKEERGRGNFPDRFSARQFPNYSSELNVNALLLGDSALYLCASSLGHRLQGKLFFGSGTQLSVL.